This TCR beta chain appears in the sequencing data of a study of blood T cell repertoires in COVID-19. Study details: Samples came from the United States, Italy and Spain, spanning acute and convalescent COVID-19.

Those enrolled in Seattle joined during active infection and were followed longitudinally afterward. The V end was cut by 7 bases, the J end by 1 base, with 11 bases between. CDR3 length: 14 residues. Germline CDR1 is ENHRY and CDR2 is SYGVKD. The method was immunoSEQ multiplex PCR; TCRdb's version includes in-frame clones alone and lacks a portion of them. The profile shows 200,000 to 250,000 clones, under 90% of them singletons. The sample comprised peripheral blood. V and J are TRBV10-3 and TRBJ1-3; D may be TRBD1 (6 bases). The source is a woman of 80 years or more with COVID-19, enrolled during active disease. CDR3 nucleotide sequence: TGTGCCATCAAAGAGACAGGATCTGGAAACACCATATATTTT. As protein: CAIKETGSGNTIYF.